Listed below are T cell receptor beta chains from one sample, sequenced in a study of TIL therapy for anti-PD-1-resistant metastatic lung cancer. Clones were read by immunoSEQ multiplex PCR, and TCRdb kept only the in-frame ones, dropping some. Among some 90,000 clones listed, less than 70% were seen once. Sequences were derived from tumor tissue, sampled at baseline. These receptors were taken from a person aged 25 to 79 with non-small cell lung cancer. Both conserved end residues are part of each CDR3. Fields, in order: V gene, D gene, J gene, clone size, CDR3 DNA, CDR3 protein. The D gene is left open where the match is weak. The size field is filled for only some rows; it gives once, few, many or a size class.

TRBV2,NA,TRBJ2-1,NA,TGTGCCAGCAGTGACCAGGATAGCTACAATGAGCAGTTCTTC,CASSDQDSYNEQFF
TRBV4-2,NA,TRBJ2-3,few,TGTGCCAGCAGCCTCCAGGGGGCGGGGGGGCAGGTAGATACGCAGTATTTT,CASSLQGAGGQVDTQYF
TRBV28,NA,TRBJ1-4,many,TGTGCCAGCAGTTTATACAGCGGGACTAATGAAAAACTGTTTTTT,CASSLYSGTNEKLFF
TRBV29-1,TRBD1,TRBJ1-5,few,TGCAGCGTTGGGGCCGGGACAGGGGATCAGCCCCAGCATTTT,CSVGAGTGDQPQHF
TRBV4-1,NA,TRBJ2-7,NA,TGCGCCAGCAGCCAAGAGGGCGGCGGAAACTACGAGCAGTACTTC,CASSQEGGGNYEQYF
TRBV5-4,NA,TRBJ2-7,NA,TGTGCCAGCAGATTACAGGGAGCCTACGAGCAGTACTTC,CASRLQGAYEQYF
TRBV5-4,NA,TRBJ2-5,NA,TGTGCCAGCAGCTTGGAAGATCTGGGGTACCAAGAGACCCAGTACTTC,CASSLEDLGYQETQYF
TRBV4-1,NA,TRBJ1-4,NA,TGCGCCAGCAGCCTGGAAGTTTGGGAAAAACTGTTTTTT,CASSLEVWEKLFF
TRBV7-9,NA,TRBJ2-7,few,TGTGCCAGCAGCCCGGTTCAGCTCACCTACGAGCAGTACTTC,CASSPVQLTYEQYF
TRBV29-1,NA,TRBJ1-2,NA,TGCAGCGTTGACCCTCTGGGGAGGGGCTATGGCTACACCTTC,CSVDPLGRGYGYTF
TRBV5-1,NA,TRBJ1-2,once,TGCGCCAGCAGCTTGGCAGGACAGTCATATGGCTACACCTTC,CASSLAGQSYGYTF